The T cell receptor (beta chain) described here comes from a study of blood T cell repertoires in COVID-19. Study details: In each case, the material was cDNA or gDNA derived from T cells, B-cell-depleted T cells, or PBMCs.

The CDR3 spans 13 residues. CDR1 MRHNA and CDR2 SNTAGT come from the germline V gene. Germline trimming cut 3 bases from V and 7 bases from J; bases unmatched to any gene: 4. Original data processing: Quantification of nucleated cells was approximated via reference gene primer amplification. The assay was immunoSEQ multiplex PCR, and TCRdb's table has in-frame clones only and misses some. D and trimming were read from the DNA, whereas the V and J calls and clone size are those reported in that table. The data contain fewer than 150,000 clones, 88% of them singletons. This clonotype originated in a man in his fifties with active or convalescent COVID-19. V and J are TRBV6-4 and TRBJ1-2; 8 positions match TRBD1. Material for sequencing was peripheral blood. The CDR3 protein is CASSEGRGLGYTF. The CDR3 DNA follows: TGTGCCAGCAGTGAGGGCAGGGGGCTTGGCTACACCTTC.